The 17 T cell receptor beta chains below were found in one sample sequenced in a study of circulating CD8 cells and anti-PD-1 response in melanoma. Live CD3+CD8+TCRalphabeta+ cells were sorted into four subsets by PD-1 and/or TIGIT. The QIAseq Immune Repertoire TCR panel built the libraries from around 15 ng of total RNA. TCRdb analysed the reads with MiXCR anew, one entry per CDR3 protein. The data hold around 210 distinct CDR3 sequences, with roughly a tenth observed a single time. The sample in question was CD8+ T cells from PBMCs, obtained at baseline or after one month of anti-PD-1 therapy (not recorded which). These receptors were collected from a human donor with melanoma.

In its sample, this clonotype is large (0.1 to 1%). The DNA for the CDR3 is TGTGCCAGCAGCCCCCGGGACAGGGAAGAGACCCAGTACTTC. Translation gives CASSPRDREETQYF. The V and J genes are TRBV9 and TRBJ2-5, with 9 positions matching TRBD1. Per the germline V gene, CDR1 is SGDLS and CDR2 is YYNGEE. This CDR3 spans 14 amino acids. V shed 4 bases, J shed 3 bases, and the junction held 4 bases outside the gene matches. Using reference TRBV9 and TRBJ2-5 for the parts outside the CDR3, the full variable domain is DSGVTQTPKHLITATGQRVTLRCSPRSGDLSVYWYQQSLDQGLQFLIQYYNGEERAKGNILERFSAQQFPDLHSELNLSSLELGDSALYFCASSPRDREETQYFGPGTRLLVL.

This clonotype was detected a few times. Possible read error: a much larger clone is one base away. Lacking the conserved final phenylalanine or tryptophan, this CDR3 likely reflects a read error. The chain is built from TRBV27 and TRBJ2-7, with TRBD2 matching 7 bases. This CDR3 comprises 12 residues. V shed 8 bases, J shed 1 base, and the junction held 2 bases outside the gene matches. Germline-derived CDR1 and CDR2 are MNHEY and SMNVEV (reference sequence). In DNA form, the CDR3 reads TGTGCCAGCCGGGGGGAATCCTACGAGCAGTACCTC. This sequence encodes CASRGESYEQYL.

This clonotype is labeled large (0.1 to 1%). The chain couples TRBV11-2 to TRBJ1-3; D is unclear. Germline CDR1 SGHAT, CDR2 FQNNGV. The CDR3 runs 11 residues. The V end was cut by 1 base, the J end by 7 bases, with 2 bases between. CDR3 residues: CASSLANTIYF. The CDR3 DNA follows: TGTGCCAGCAGCTTAGCCAACACCATATATTTT.

This clonotype is labeled large (0.1 to 1%). This chain uses TRBV2 with TRBJ2-3, with 9 bases fitting TRBD2. Germline V gene data show CDR1 as SNHLY and CDR2 as FYNNEI. J was trimmed by 6 bases and V by 3 bases; bases with no gene match: 10. This CDR3 has 16 amino acids. The CDR3 spells CASSDITSGSTDTQYF. In DNA, the CDR3 is TGTGCCAGCAGTGATATAACTAGCGGGTCAACGGATACGCAGTATTTT.

Points on this clonotype: A much larger clone is a single base away; this may be a read error. The rearrangement links TRBV29-1 to TRBJ1-1; D is undetermined. Germline-derived CDR1 and CDR2 are SQVTM and ANQGSEA. Trimming cost V 7 bases and J 2 bases, with 8 bases left between them. The CDR3 is 11 residues long. This chain's CDR3 is CSATINTEAFF. CDR3 nucleotides: TGCAGCGCTACTATTAACACTGAAGCTTTCTTT.

By share, this clonotype counts as large. The chain joins TRBV20-1 to TRBJ2-1; no reliable D call. The length of the CDR3 is 8 residues. CDR1 DFQATT and CDR2 SNEGSKA come from the germline V gene (reference sequence). The CDR3 is CSSNEQFF. The CDR3 coding sequence is TGCAGCTCCAATGAGCAGTTCTTC.

By share, this clonotype ranks as large (0.1 to 1%). The V call is TRBV24-1, the J call TRBJ2-5, with 10 nucleotides matching TRBD2. V was clipped by 9 bases and J by 3 bases; unmatched bases: 6. CDR1 is KGHDR and CDR2 is SFDVKD in the germline V gene. The CDR3 is 14 residues long. For the CDR3, the DNA is TGTGCCACCGGGCCTAGCGGGGGAGAAGAGACCCAGTACTTC. Translating it yields CATGPSGGEETQYF.

This clonotype is large in the sample. The V gene is TRBV19, the J gene TRBJ1-2; D is unclear. The ends were cut back, 3 bases at V and 6 bases at J, with 8 bases in the middle. Germline lookup yields CDR1 LNHDA and CDR2 SQIVND (reference sequence). The CDR3 contains 12 residues. In DNA form, the CDR3 reads TGTGCCAGTAGTATCAGCGCTAATGGCTACACCTTC. It codes for CASSISANGYTF.

The rearrangement joins TRBV28 to TRBJ2-1; D may be TRBD1 or TRBD2 (5 bases each). With 11 bases removed from V and 9 bases from J, the gap between germline ends came to 14 bases. This CDR3 has 11 amino acids. Per the germline V gene, CDR1 is MDHEN and CDR2 is SYDVKM. The CDR3 DNA sequence: TGTGCCCCACGGACAACTAGTGAGCAGTTCTTC. It specifies CAPRTTSEQFF.

Relative to its sample, this clonotype is hyperexpanded. The V and J genes are TRBV24-1 and TRBJ2-2, with TRBD1 identical over 9 bases. The length of the CDR3 is 19 residues. Per germline, CDR1 KGHDR and CDR2 SFDVKD. J was trimmed by 0 bases and V by 9 bases; bases with no gene match: 16. CDR3 DNA sequence: TGTGCCACCTCGTCCATCGGGACAGGGACTATGACGAACACCGGGGAGCTGTTTTTT. It codes for CATSSIGTGTMTNTGELFF.

This clonotype was seen only a few times. This chain uses TRBV15 with TRBJ2-3, with a possible D match to TRBD2 (6 bases). Germline lookup yields CDR1 LNHNV and CDR2 YYDKDF (reference sequence). Trimming cost V 4 bases and J 0 bases, with 11 bases left between them. This CDR3 spans 15 amino acids. DNA for the CDR3: TGTGCCACCAGCACCGGGACTTCCAGCACAGATACGCAGTATTTT. Its protein product is CATSTGTSSTDTQYF.

By frequency in the sample, this clonotype is medium-sized (0.01 to 0.1%). V is TRBV7-2 and J is TRBJ2-7; no definite D call. CDR1 SGHTA and CDR2 FQGNSA come from the germline V gene. Trimming removed 0 bases at V and 4 bases at J, with 4 bases between. CDR3 length equals 12 residues. For the CDR3, the DNA is TGTGCCAGCAGCTTAGCCTTTTACGAGCAGTACTTC. Translated: CASSLAFYEQYF.

This clonotype rates as medium-sized. The chain couples TRBV5-1 to TRBJ1-5, with no clear D. From germline, CDR1 is SGHRS and CDR2 YFSETQ. V lost 2 bases to trimming and J lost 5 bases, with 8 bases between them. This CDR3 spans 13 amino acids. The CDR3 spells CASSFEGDQPQHF. The CDR3 nucleotides are TGCGCCAGCAGCTTTGAGGGAGATCAGCCCCAGCATTTT.

This clonotype counts as large. The chain couples TRBV28 to TRBJ2-7, with 8 bases that match TRBD2. This CDR3 is built from 17 residues. The germline gives CDR1 MDHEN, CDR2 SYDVKM. The V gene end was trimmed by 4 bases and the J gene end by 0 bases; junction bases not matched to a gene: 11. The CDR3 reads CASSSLLIAGSSYEQYF. The CDR3 DNA reads as TGTGCCAGCAGTTCCCTTCTGATAGCGGGGAGCTCCTACGAGCAGTACTTC. Together with reference TRBV28 and TRBJ2-7, the CDR3 gives the full variable domain: DVKVTQSSRYLVKRTGEKVFLECVQDMDHENMFWYRQDPGLGLRLIYFSYDVKMKEKGDIPEGYSVSREKKERFSLILESASTNQTSMYLCASSSLLIAGSSYEQYFGPGTRLTVT.

This sequence joins TRBV2 and TRBJ2-3, with 8 bases matching TRBD2. The germline gives CDR1 SNHLY, CDR2 FYNNEI. V gave up 6 bases and J gave up 1 base; unmatched junction bases: 6. The CDR3 runs to 15 residues. This CDR3 reads CASRPGGLRTDTQYF. CDR3 in DNA: TGTGCCAGCAGACCGGGGGGGCTACGCACAGATACGCAGTATTTT.

The rearrangement links TRBV27 to TRBJ2-7; TRBD2 might be the D (5 bases). The V gene lost 7 bases and the J gene lost 0 bases, with 10 bases spanning the gap. This CDR3 has 13 amino acids. Germline V gives CDR1 MNHEY, CDR2 SMNVEV (reference sequence). The DNA for the CDR3 is TGTGCCAGCAATCTCGGGGACTCCTACGAGCAGTACTTC. Translating gives CASNLGDSYEQYF.

This sequence joins TRBV28 and TRBJ2-5; TRBD2 aligns across 9 bases. After removal of 7 bases from V and 5 bases from J, the junction contained 2 bases not matched to a gene. The CDR3 sequence is 12 residues long. Germline V CDR1 and CDR2: MDHEN, SYDVKM. The CDR3 here is CASTSGRETQYF. The CDR3 nucleotides read TGTGCCAGCACCAGCGGGAGGGAGACCCAGTACTTC.